Listed below are T cell receptor beta chains from one sample, sequenced in a study of beta chain features in type 1 diabetes. The data were produced by immunoSEQ multiplex PCR, yet TCRdb's version contains in-frame clones alone and is incomplete. The table shows about 160,000 clones, with approximately 9% occurring only once. Sequenced sample: central memory CD4+ T cells from blood. These receptors all stem from a woman between 18 and 30 years old with type 1 diabetes. CDR3s include the opening cysteine and the closing phenylalanine or tryptophan. The D gene is left open where the match is weak. Rows give clone size only sometimes, using once, few, many, or a class for an expanded clone.

CDR3aa: CASSSSDRGRGELFF
d_gene: TRBD1
j_gene: TRBJ2-2
abundance: few
v_gene: TRBV11-2

CDR3aa: CASRERTGELFF
d_gene: .
j_gene: TRBJ2-2
abundance: few
v_gene: TRBV28

CDR3aa: CASSQDILAGYNEQFF
d_gene: TRBD2
j_gene: TRBJ2-1
abundance: few
v_gene: TRBV14

CDR3aa: CASSLGQGNEKLFF
d_gene: .
j_gene: TRBJ1-4
abundance: few
v_gene: TRBV7-8

CDR3aa: CASSQAGDQPQHF
d_gene: .
j_gene: TRBJ1-5
abundance: few
v_gene: TRBV4-3

CDR3aa: CASSQDYGRAGELFF
d_gene: .
j_gene: TRBJ2-2
abundance: few
v_gene: TRBV14

CDR3aa: CASSSGVGAGGPEQFF
d_gene: TRBD2
j_gene: TRBJ2-1
abundance: .
v_gene: TRBV7-2

CDR3aa: CASSPSGPNTEELFF
d_gene: TRBD2
j_gene: TRBJ2-2
abundance: .
v_gene: TRBV6-6

CDR3aa: CASSSSGGASTDTQYF
d_gene: TRBD2
j_gene: TRBJ2-3
abundance: .
v_gene: TRBV9

CDR3aa: CASKGTVTYEQYF
d_gene: TRBD1
j_gene: TRBJ2-7
abundance: .
v_gene: TRBV27